Listed here are 23 T cell receptor beta chains from one sample, sequenced in a study of blood T cell repertoires in COVID-19. The data were produced by immunoSEQ multiplex PCR, yet TCRdb's version contains in-frame clones alone and is incomplete. The sample records about 250,000 clones, around 84% being singletons. Sequenced sample: PBMCs or T cells enriched from blood (not recorded which). Source of these receptors: a man aged 35-49 years who had recovered from COVID-19.

Details on this clone: The limits of the CDR3 on the DNA are not certain, so only TCRdb's listed CDR3 is given. This chain joins TRBV29-1 and TRBJ1-2. The germline CDR1 and CDR2 sequences are SQVTM and ANQGSEA. The CDR3 spans 12 residues, counting both ends. CDR3 region: CSVGPGGYGYTF.

This clone was seen repeatedly, ten times or more. The chain employs TRBV14 and TRBJ2-1; D is unresolved. The CDR3 runs to 17 residues. The germline V gene has CDR1 SGHDN and CDR2 FVKESK. V lost 0 bases, J lost 5 bases, and 17 bases lay in between. CDR3 in DNA: TGTGCCAGCAGCCAAGATCCGCCCTATTTGATCCACAATGAGCAGTTCTTC. Its translation: CASSQDPPYLIHNEQFF.

This sequence joins TRBV5-6 and TRBJ2-7; D possibly corresponds to TRBD1 (5 bases). In germline, CDR1 is SGHDT, CDR2 YYEEEE. The ends were cut back, 3 bases at V and 3 bases at J, with 13 bases in the middle. The CDR3 is made up of 14 amino acids. CDR3 residues: CASSSTVTFYEQYF. In DNA form, the CDR3 reads TGTGCCAGCAGCTCGACAGTGACCTTCTACGAGCAGTACTTC.

This clone was observed a handful of times. The V gene is TRBV3-1 (or the pseudogene TRBV3-2), the J gene TRBJ1-2, with D perhaps matching TRBD1 (5 bases). The CDR3 has 16 residues. The germline gives CDR1 LGHDT, CDR2 YNNKEL (reference sequence). Trimming left V 4 bases short and J 0 bases short, with 15 bases between. The CDR3 here is CASSRSVRASNYGYTF. CDR3 nucleotides: TGTGCCAGCAGCCGGAGTGTCAGGGCCTCTAACTATGGCTACACCTTC.

The CDR3 DNA follows: TGCGCCAGCAGCTTGGGAGCGGGAGTGTGGTACAATGAGCAGTTCTTC. Protein: CASSLGAGVWYNEQFF. The V gene is TRBV5-1, the J gene TRBJ2-1; TRBD2 matches 8 bases. Germline V gene sequence: CDR1 SGHRS, CDR2 YFSETQ. This CDR3 is 16 amino acids long. The junction had 6 bases not matched to a gene; V was cut back by 0 bases and J by 4 bases. Filled out from reference TRBV5-1 and TRBJ2-1, the complete variable domain reads KAGVTQTPRYLIKTRGQQVTLSCSPISGHRSVSWYQQTPGQGLQFLFEYFSETQRNKGNFPGRFSGRQFSNSRSEMNVSTLELGDSALYLCASSLGAGVWYNEQFFGPGTRLTVL.

The chain combines TRBV6-5 with TRBJ2-3, with 7 positions matching TRBD2. V trimming: 2 bases; J trimming: 0 bases; junction bases outside the gene matches: 5. Germline assignment: CDR1 MNHEY and CDR2 SVGAGI. The CDR3 consists of 16 residues. This CDR3 is CASSYQWEGSTDTQYF. The DNA for the CDR3 is TGTGCCAGCAGTTACCAATGGGAGGGAAGCACAGATACGCAGTATTTT.

This clone was found a few times. This CDR3 is CASSEADSPLHF. The DNA of the CDR3 is TGTGCCAGCAGTGAAGCGGACAGCCCCCTCCACTTT. The chain is built from TRBV2 and TRBJ1-6; perhaps TRBD1 as D (6 bases). There are 12 residues in the CDR3. V shed 0 bases and J shed 13 bases, with 7 bases lying between them. Germline V gene lookup returns CDR1 SNHLY and CDR2 FYNNEI.

This chain uses TRBV28 with TRBJ2-6, with 8 bases matching TRBD1. V lost 5 bases, J lost 5 bases, and 11 bases stayed unmatched. This CDR3 comprises 17 residues. Germline lookup yields CDR1 MDHEN and CDR2 SYDVKM. The CDR3 reads CASSPRTGRIRANVLTF. DNA of the CDR3: TGTGCCAGCAGTCCCAGGACAGGGAGGATTCGGGCCAACGTCCTGACTTTC. The whole variable domain, filled in from reference TRBV28 and TRBJ2-6, reads DVKVTQSSRYLVKRTGEKVFLECVQDMDHENMFWYRQDPGLGLRLIYFSYDVKMKEKGDIPEGYSVSREKKERFSLILESASTNQTSMYLCASSPRTGRIRANVLTFGAGSRLTVL.

This clone turned up a few times. The chain recombines TRBV7-3 with TRBJ1-5; D not resolved. Trimming removed 2 bases at V and 3 bases at J, with 5 bases between. This CDR3 has 13 residues. Germline V CDR1 and CDR2: SGHTA, FQGTGA. For the CDR3, the DNA is TGTGCCAGCAGCTTAGACACCAATCAGCCCCAGCATTTT. Its protein is CASSLDTNQPQHF.

V gene TRBV6-5 combines with J gene TRBJ1-4, with 7 bases fitting TRBD1. The CDR3 loop spans 16 amino acids. Germline CDR1 MNHEY, CDR2 SVGAGI. V lost 0 bases, J lost 3 bases, and 4 bases stayed unmatched. CDR3 bases: TGTGCCAGCAGTTACTCGTACAGGGGATCTAATGAAAAACTGTTTTTT. This sequence encodes CASSYSYRGSNEKLFF.

The rearrangement uses TRBV7-2 and TRBJ1-1, with 8 bases matching TRBD1. Germline trimming cut 5 bases from V and 0 bases from J; bases unmatched to any gene: 2. This CDR3 has 14 amino acids. Germline V gene lookup returns CDR1 SGHTA and CDR2 FQGNSA. The chain's CDR3 is CASSLDRVNTEAFF. The CDR3 DNA reads as TGTGCCAGCAGCCTGGACAGGGTGAACACTGAAGCTTTCTTT.

This chain joins TRBV27 and TRBJ2-1; the match to TRBD1 covers 11 bases. From germline, CDR1 is MNHEY and CDR2 SMNVEV (reference sequence). With 3 bases clipped from V and 5 bases from J, the junction kept 6 bases outside the gene matches. The CDR3 covers 16 residues. DNA for the CDR3: TGTGCCAGCAGTTTTCGGACAGGGGGCGCGGACAATGAGCAGTTCTTC. This encodes CASSFRTGGADNEQFF.

V is TRBV10-3 and J is TRBJ1-5; 9 nucleotides agree with TRBD1. The germline gives CDR1 ENHRY, CDR2 SYGVKD. Trimming cost V 10 bases and J 1 base; bases outside gene matches: 5. This CDR3 contains 14 residues. The CDR3 is CATQDRGSNQPQHF. The DNA for the CDR3 is TGTGCCACCCAGGACAGGGGAAGCAATCAGCCCCAGCATTTT.

This rearrangement joins TRBV27 to TRBJ1-3; D may be TRBD1 (5 bases). Germline lookup yields CDR1 MNHEY and CDR2 SMNVEV (reference sequence). The CDR3 has 15 amino acids. Trimming cost V 5 bases and J 0 bases, with 11 bases left between them. The CDR3 spells CASSQGASSGNTIYF. The CDR3 DNA sequence: TGTGCCAGCAGTCAGGGTGCCTCCTCTGGAAACACCATATATTTT.

The rearrangement uses TRBV9 and TRBJ1-3; D might be TRBD1 (6 bases). V was shortened by 0 bases and J by 0 bases, with 13 bases between the two germline ends. Germline-derived CDR1 and CDR2 are SGDLS and YYNGEE. CDR3 length: 17 residues. The CDR3 loop is CASSVDRTARSGNTIYF. CDR3 coding DNA: TGTGCCAGCAGCGTAGATCGGACAGCCCGCTCTGGAAACACCATATATTTT.

This rearrangement joins TRBV2 to TRBJ2-1, with D perhaps TRBD2 (5 bases). The V gene lost 4 bases and the J gene lost 9 bases, with 16 bases spanning the gap. Germline values: CDR1 SNHLY, CDR2 FYNNEI. This CDR3 spans 14 amino acids. Written as DNA, the CDR3 is TGTGCCAGCAGTGCCCCGGCCCTCCGGGGTGAGCAGTTCTTC. Protein sequence: CASSAPALRGEQFF.

This clone has only a few counts. The V and J genes are TRBV29-1 and TRBJ2-7; the match to TRBD1 covers 7 bases. V dropped 7 bases and J dropped 3; count of bases not matched to a gene: 6. CDR3 size: 12 residues. CDR1 is SQVTM and CDR2 is ANQGSEA in the germline V gene. The CDR3 bases are TGCAGCGCCCGACAGGGTGGCTACGAGCAGTACTTC. This codes for CSARQGGYEQYF.

The chain links TRBV18 to TRBJ2-3; the D is unclear. Germline V gives CDR1 KGHSH, CDR2 LQKENI. This CDR3 has 14 residues. V gave up 3 bases and J gave up 0 bases, with 7 bases separating them. The CDR3 here is CASSPSQSTDTQYF. CDR3 DNA sequence: TGTGCCAGCTCACCTTCCCAAAGCACAGATACGCAGTATTTT.

V gene TRBV24-1 combines with J gene TRBJ1-1; the D gene is possibly TRBD1 (6 bases). Trimming removed 2 bases from V and 4 bases from J, with 10 bases in between. CDR3 length: 14 residues. Germline V lookup: CDR1 KGHDR, CDR2 SFDVKD. CDR3 coding DNA: TGTGCCACCAGTGATTCCCACAGGGTCACTGAAGCTTTCTTT. This codes for CATSDSHRVTEAFF.

The V gene is TRBV27, the J gene TRBJ2-2, with TRBD1 matching over 8 bases. The CDR3 loop spans 15 amino acids. V trimming: 7 bases; J trimming: 5 bases; junction bases outside the gene matches: 9. Germline values: CDR1 MNHEY, CDR2 SMNVEV (reference sequence). The CDR3 coding sequence is TGTGCCAGCACGACCGGGACAGGAGGGACCGGGGAGCTGTTTTTT. Translating it yields CASTTGTGGTGELFF.

The chain combines TRBV7-2 with TRBJ2-7, with 13 nucleotides matching TRBD2. Trimming removed 4 bases from V and 2 bases from J; junction bases left unmatched: 8. Looked up from germline, CDR1 is SGHTA and CDR2 is FQGNSA. CDR3 size: 17 residues. The CDR3 sequence: CASSSQTSGGHPYEQYF. The CDR3 region has the DNA TGTGCCAGCAGCTCCCAGACTAGCGGGGGGCACCCCTACGAGCAGTACTTC.

In its sample, this clone was seen once. The chain employs TRBV19 and TRBJ2-5; TRBD1 matches 7 bases. The V and J ends lost 7 bases and 5 bases, in that order; junction bases with no gene match: 10. CDR1 and CDR2 (germline): LNHDA, SQIVND (reference sequence). This CDR3 region has 14 residues. CDR3 DNA: TGTGCCAGTAACCGCGGGCAGGGGGATGAGACCCAGTACTTC. This translates into CASNRGQGDETQYF.

This chain links TRBV5-1 with TRBJ1-2, with 8 bases matching TRBD1. The CDR3 runs to 15 residues. Germline V gene sequence: CDR1 SGHRS, CDR2 YFSETQ. The trim removed 4 bases at V and 8 bases at J, leaving 13 bases unmatched. The CDR3 coding sequence is TGCGCCAGCAGCCCCGACAGGGGTTTTTTTGAAGGCTACACCTTC. Protein: CASSPDRGFFEGYTF.